The next 27 T cell receptor beta chains were all read from a single sample in a study of CD8+CD57+ T cells in acquired aplastic anemia. Investigators profiled TCR beta VDJ and CDR3 from genomic DNA template. Each CDR3 protein is one row after TCRdb ran MiXCR on the reads. Here the sample spans approximately 190,000 distinct CDR3 sequences, over 60% being singletons. Sequenced input: sorted CD4+, CD8+, or CD8+CD57+ T cells (not recorded which) from PBMCs. The receptor source for this set is a human donor with severe aplastic anemia or a healthy control (not recorded which).

This chain connects TRBV7-9 to TRBJ2-7; D is ambiguous. The CDR3 consists of 12 residues. The germline V gene encodes CDR1 SEHNR and CDR2 FQNEAQ (reference sequence). The V gene lost 8 bases and the J gene lost 0 bases, with 8 bases spanning the gap. CDR3 sequence reads: CASVDNSYEQYF. The DNA for the CDR3 is TGTGCCAGCGTAGACAACTCCTACGAGCAGTACTTC. The full variable domain, its missing parts supplied by reference TRBV7-9 and TRBJ2-7, is DTGVSQNPRHKITKRGQNVTFRCDPISEHNRLYWYRQTLGQGPEFLTYFQNEAQLEKSRLLSDRFSAERPKGSFSTLEIQRTEQGDSAMYLCASVDNSYEQYFGPGTRLTVT.

The genes are TRBV10-2 and TRBJ1-5; 10 bases match TRBD1. The CDR3 has 15 residues. Germline assignment: CDR1 WSHSY and CDR2 SAAADI. Germline trimming cut 5 bases from V and 7 bases from J; bases unmatched to any gene: 8. CDR3 coding DNA: TGCGCCAGCAGTCCCGGGGACAGGGGATACCAGCCCCAGCATTTT. Translated, it gives CASSPGDRGYQPQHF.

The chain has TRBV7-8 and TRBJ1-1; the D is unclear. V was clipped by 2 bases and J by 4 bases, with 20 bases between them. The CDR3 is 17 amino acids. Per the germline V gene, CDR1 is SGHVS and CDR2 is FQNEAQ. DNA for the CDR3: TGTGCCAGCAGCTTAAACGCGGCGTCAGCTCGGGGCACTGAAGCTTTCTTT. Translating it yields CASSLNAASARGTEAFF.

The rearrangement joins TRBV5-1 to TRBJ2-3, with TRBD2 identical over 8 bases. CDR3 size: 14 residues. J was trimmed by 6 bases and V by 2 bases; bases with no gene match: 5. Germline-derived CDR1 and CDR2 are SGHRS and YFSETQ. The CDR3 coding sequence is TGCGCCAGCAGCTTAAGAGCGGGAGCGGATACGCAGTATTTT. It specifies CASSLRAGADTQYF.

The chain links TRBV10-3 to TRBJ2-7; D might be TRBD1 or TRBD2, each matching 5 bases. Between the trimmed V and J ends, which lost 8 bases and 1 base, there was a span of 6 bases. The CDR3 totals 11 residues. Germline values: CDR1 ENHRY, CDR2 SYGVKD. The CDR3, as DNA: TGTGCCATCGGGGGATCCTACGAGCAGTACTTC. Amino acid sequence: CAIGGSYEQYF.

This clonotype occurred a few times. The V and J genes are TRBV2 and TRBJ1-5; D possibly corresponds to TRBD1 (5 bases). The CDR3 is made up of 12 amino acids. Trimming took off 1 base at V and 8 bases at J, with 6 bases between the two ends. CDR1 is SNHLY and CDR2 is FYNNEI in the germline V gene. CDR3 amino acids: CASSEVREPQHF. The CDR3 DNA reads as TGTGCCAGCAGTGAAGTCAGGGAGCCCCAGCATTTT.

This chain links TRBV7-8 with TRBJ1-2; D remains unclear. Germline assignment: CDR1 SGHVS and CDR2 FQNEAQ. The CDR3 runs to 15 residues. The V end was cut by 6 bases, the J end by 5 bases, with 19 bases between. The CDR3 sequence: CASSQFGDLRYGYTF. DNA for the CDR3: TGTGCCAGCAGTCAATTTGGGGATCTTCGGTATGGCTACACCTTC.

This rearrangement joins TRBV6-5 to TRBJ2-2; a possible D gene is TRBD2 (5 bases). The V end lost 6 bases, the J end lost 6 bases, and 11 bases lay between the germline ends. CDR3 length equals 13 residues. From germline, CDR1 is MNHEY and CDR2 SVGAGI. CDR3 in amino acids: CASSVGAAGELFF. The CDR3 DNA is TGTGCCAGCAGCGTGGGAGCGGCCGGGGAGCTGTTTTTT.

The chain carries TRBV11-2 and TRBJ1-5; D perhaps matches TRBD1 (5 bases). This CDR3 comprises 13 residues. V was pared by 3 bases and J by 3 bases, with 6 bases between. CDR1 SGHAT and CDR2 FQNNGV come from the germline V gene. The CDR3 nucleotides are TGTGCCAGCAGCTTCGGGACCAATCAGCCCCAGCATTTT. Its translation: CASSFGTNQPQHF.

The sample holds many counts of this clonotype. The CDR3 DNA reads as TGTGCCAGCAGCGTAGGTAACTTTACGCACTACGAGCAGTACTTC. Translation gives CASSVGNFTHYEQYF. This chain uses TRBV9 with TRBJ2-7; D gene uncertain. V lost 0 bases and J 3 bases, leaving 13 bases between the germline ends. Germline V CDR1 and CDR2: SGDLS, YYNGEE. The CDR3 runs 15 residues.

Comment on this clonotype: Since the CDR3 does not end with the conserved phenylalanine or tryptophan, this likely comes from a read error. The chain uses TRBV10-3 and TRBJ2-7; 9 bases match TRBD1. Trimming cost V 5 bases and J 1 base; bases outside gene matches: 3. The CDR3 is 14 amino acids. From germline, CDR1 is ENHRY and CDR2 SYGVKD. The CDR3 is CAISPGTGSYEQYL. The CDR3 DNA reads as TGTGCCATCAGTCCCGGGACAGGGTCCTACGAGCAGTACCTC.

The chain uses TRBV7-2 and TRBJ1-5; D unresolved. V shed 6 bases and J shed 3 bases, with 6 bases lying between them. Germline CDR1 and CDR2: SGHTA and FQGNSA. CDR3 size: 12 residues. CDR3 protein: CASSPPNQPQHF. The CDR3 DNA reads as TGTGCCAGCAGTCCGCCCAATCAGCCCCAGCATTTT.

The V and J genes are TRBV5-1 and TRBJ2-7; D unclear. Trimming removed 0 bases at V and 6 bases at J, with 13 bases between. From germline, CDR1 is SGHRS and CDR2 YFSETQ. This CDR3 contains 14 residues. CDR3 amino acids: CASSLGSFTSEQYF. In DNA form, the CDR3 reads TGCGCCAGCAGCTTGGGCAGCTTTACCTCCGAGCAGTACTTC.

The gene calls are TRBV2 and TRBJ2-7; 9 nucleotides align to TRBD2. The CDR3 is made up of 14 amino acids. Germline CDR1 SNHLY, CDR2 FYNNEI. The J segment lost 6 bases and the V segment lost 7 bases, leaving 10 bases of the junction unmatched. CDR3: CASTWERGVGEQYF. CDR3 nucleotide sequence: TGTGCCAGCACCTGGGAGCGGGGGGTAGGCGAGCAGTACTTC.

V is TRBV5-1 and J is TRBJ1-1, with D maybe TRBD1 (5 bases). CDR3 length: 16 residues. CDR1 and CDR2 from the germline V gene are SGHRS and YFSETQ. Trimming took 0 bases from V and 0 from J, leaving 12 bases between them. CDR3 protein: CASSLAQGHMNTEAFF. CDR3 bases: TGCGCCAGCAGCTTGGCCCAGGGCCACATGAACACTGAAGCTTTCTTT. The full variable domain, in which reference TRBV5-1 and TRBJ1-1 provide the parts outside the CDR3, is KAGVTQTPRYLIKTRGQQVTLSCSPISGHRSVSWYQQTPGQGLQFLFEYFSETQRNKGNFPGRFSGRQFSNSRSEMNVSTLELGDSALYLCASSLAQGHMNTEAFFGQGTRLTVV.

This chain joins TRBV20-1 and TRBJ2-7; 7 bases match TRBD1. Germline CDR1 is DFQATT and CDR2 is SNEGSKA (reference sequence). The junction had 2 bases not matched to a gene; V was cut back by 3 bases and J by 3 bases. This CDR3 comprises 12 residues. CDR3 DNA: TGCAGTGCTAGGGACAGGATCTACGAGCAGTACTTC. As protein: CSARDRIYEQYF.

The chain combines TRBV6-6 with TRBJ2-2; tentative D call: TRBD1 (5 bases). The CDR3 consists of 14 residues. Germline V gene data show CDR1 as MNHNY and CDR2 as SVGAGI (reference sequence). V was trimmed by 6 bases and J by 1 base, leaving 9 bases between them. CDR3 residues: CASRGPQNTGELFF. As DNA, the CDR3 is TGTGCCAGCAGGGGGCCTCAGAACACCGGGGAGCTGTTTTTT.

This clonotype was seen a handful of times. The rearrangement uses TRBV12-3 or TRBV12-4 and TRBJ1-1, with TRBD1 matching over 7 bases. The CDR3 loop spans 13 amino acids. Germline trimming cut 8 bases from V and 1 base from J; bases unmatched to any gene: 4. This CDR3 reads CASRDRENTEAFF. Here the CDR3 DNA reads TGTGCCAGCCGTGACAGGGAGAACACTGAAGCTTTCTTT.

This clonotype occurred many times. The rearrangement links TRBV20-1 to TRBJ1-2; D unclear. The V gene lost 5 bases and the J gene lost 6 bases, with 7 bases spanning the gap. Looked up from germline, CDR1 is DFQATT and CDR2 is SNEGSKA (reference sequence). The CDR3 consists of 10 residues. The chain's CDR3 is CSAWGDGYTF. DNA for the CDR3: TGCAGTGCTTGGGGAGATGGCTACACCTTC.

The chain is built from TRBV7-3 and TRBJ2-1, with D unresolved. The V end was cut by 5 bases, the J end by 10 bases, with 12 bases between. This CDR3 is 12 amino acids long. Germline CDR1 and CDR2: SGHTA and FQGTGA. The CDR3 here is CASSQDYEEQFF. The CDR3 DNA is TGTGCCAGCAGCCAAGATTATGAAGAGCAGTTCTTC. Filled out from reference TRBV7-3 and TRBJ2-1, the complete variable domain reads GAGVSQTPSNKVTEKGKYVELRCDPISGHTALYWYRQSLGQGPEFLIYFQGTGAADDSGLPNDRFFAVRPEGSVSTLKIQRTERGDSAVYLCASSQDYEEQFFGPGTRLTVL.

V and J are TRBV20-1 and TRBJ2-1, with D possibly being TRBD2 (6 bases). Germline CDR1 and CDR2: DFQATT and SNEGSKA (reference sequence). Trimming cost V 3 bases and J 0 bases, with 12 bases left between them. This CDR3 region has 15 residues. The DNA of the CDR3 is TGCAGTGCTAGTGCGCGGGAATTCTCCTACAATGAGCAGTTCTTC. Translating gives CSASAREFSYNEQFF.

V gene TRBV30 combines with J gene TRBJ2-7; the D gene is possibly TRBD2 (5 bases). The germline V and J ends were trimmed by 2 bases and 4 bases, with 9 bases remaining between them. There are 12 residues in the CDR3. Looked up from germline, CDR1 is GTSNPN and CDR2 is SVGIG (reference sequence). CDR3 bases: TGTGCCTGGAGTTCGGACTCATACGAGCAGTACTTC. Translating gives CAWSSDSYEQYF.

This clonotype was seen just once. The J gene is TRBJ2-5, the V gene TRBV7-9; possible D gene TRBD2, 6 bases. The CDR3 is 13 amino acids. Germline-derived CDR1 and CDR2 are SEHNR and FQNEAQ (reference sequence). The V and J ends lost 5 bases and 9 bases respectively, with 16 bases between them. DNA of the CDR3: TGTGCCAGCAGCCTTTGGCAAGGGGAGGCCCAGTACTTC. Translation gives CASSLWQGEAQYF.

The chain uses TRBV7-2 and TRBJ2-7; D remains unclear. This CDR3 is built from 14 residues. The V end lost 5 bases, the J end lost 2 bases, and 13 bases lay between the germline ends. Germline-derived CDR1 and CDR2 are SGHTA and FQGNSA. The CDR3 DNA is TGTGCCAGCAGCCCCTTGAAGTCAACCTACGAGCAGTACTTC. Translation gives CASSPLKSTYEQYF.

V is TRBV29-1 and J is TRBJ2-5; no clear D gene. The CDR3 is 11 residues long. Germline assignment: CDR1 SQVTM and CDR2 ANQGSEA. Trimming cost V 6 bases and J 0 bases, with 5 bases left between them. Here the CDR3 DNA reads TGCAGCGTAGCTAACCAAGAGACCCAGTACTTC. Its translation is CSVANQETQYF.

This clonotype has just a few counts. The chain recombines TRBV20-1 with TRBJ2-7; 7 bases agree with TRBD2. The CDR3 is 13 residues long. V shed 5 bases and J 2 bases; nucleotides not matched to a gene: 6. Germline V CDR1 and CDR2: DFQATT, SNEGSKA (reference sequence). CDR3 coding DNA: TGCAGTGCTCCTAGCGGAGGGGCCTACGAGCAGTACTTC. As protein: CSAPSGGAYEQYF.

The chain links TRBV28 to TRBJ1-5, with D perhaps matching TRBD1 (5 bases). The germline V and J ends were trimmed by 10 bases and 5 bases, with 24 bases remaining between them. The CDR3 has 16 residues. Germline V gene data show CDR1 as MDHEN and CDR2 as SYDVKM. The CDR3 loop reads CATENLREGGDQPQHF. The DNA of the CDR3 is TGTGCCACCGAAAATCTCCGGGAGGGAGGGGATCAGCCCCAGCATTTT.